This T cell receptor (beta chain) was profiled in a study of cytomegalovirus exposure and HLA in healthy donors. The donors were part of the validation cohort of 120 or so subjects. That cohort was separate from the first cohort, which comprised 700 or so subjects. V shed 6 bases and J 1 base; nucleotides not matched to a gene: 15. The CDR3 is 18 residues long. Germline V CDR1 and CDR2: SGHAT, FQNNGV. Clones were read by immunoSEQ multiplex PCR, and TCRdb kept only the in-frame ones, dropping some. The table has around 100,000 clones, 85% seen once. The chain joins TRBV11-2 to TRBJ2-1; 7 bases agree with TRBD2. The TCR originated in a man in his late teens or twenties in good health and CMV-seropositive. Sequenced: PBMCs. CDR3 sequence (DNA): TGTGCCAGCAGACGAACTCGGGAGCGGGGCATGTCCTACAATGAGCAGTTCTTC. This translates into CASRRTRERGMSYNEQFF.